This T cell receptor beta chain stems from a study of T cell responses to AZD1222 COVID-19 vaccine. Assay: immunoSEQ multiplex PCR; the TCRdb copy retains only in-frame clones and omits some. The table shows fewer than 200,000 clones, with about 92% occurring only once. Worth noting for this clone: The antigen remains unidentified.

Overall study findings and caveats: No day 14 peak samples; only post-peak repertoires were characterized. Baseline serology detected seropositivity in only six AZD1222 recipients.

The sequenced sample was peripheral blood, obtained on day 0 of AZD1222 vaccination. The sequence was obtained from an adult in good health.

The CDR3 loop is CASSDERGREKLFF. DNA for the CDR3: TGTGCCAGCAGTGATGAGAGGGGACGGGAAAAACTGTTTTTT. This chain connects TRBV6-1 to TRBJ1-4, with a possible D match to TRBD1 (5 bases). This CDR3 has 14 residues. The germline V gene encodes CDR1 MNHNS and CDR2 SASEGT. Trimming took 3 bases from V and 8 from J, leaving 13 bases between them.